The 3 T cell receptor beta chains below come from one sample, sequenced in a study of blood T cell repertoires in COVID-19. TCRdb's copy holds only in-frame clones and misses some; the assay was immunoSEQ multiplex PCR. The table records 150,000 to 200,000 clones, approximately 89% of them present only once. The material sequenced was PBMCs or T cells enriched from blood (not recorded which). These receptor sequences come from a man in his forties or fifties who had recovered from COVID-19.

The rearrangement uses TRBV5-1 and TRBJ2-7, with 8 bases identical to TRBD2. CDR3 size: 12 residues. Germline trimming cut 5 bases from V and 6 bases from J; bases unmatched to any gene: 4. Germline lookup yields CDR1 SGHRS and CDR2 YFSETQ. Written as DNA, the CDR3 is TGCGCCAGCAGTCGGGAGGGGGTCGAGCAGTACTTC. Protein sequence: CASSREGVEQYF. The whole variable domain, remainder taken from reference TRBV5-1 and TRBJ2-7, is KAGVTQTPRYLIKTRGQQVTLSCSPISGHRSVSWYQQTPGQGLQFLFEYFSETQRNKGNFPGRFSGRQFSNSRSEMNVSTLELGDSALYLCASSREGVEQYFGPGTRLTVT.

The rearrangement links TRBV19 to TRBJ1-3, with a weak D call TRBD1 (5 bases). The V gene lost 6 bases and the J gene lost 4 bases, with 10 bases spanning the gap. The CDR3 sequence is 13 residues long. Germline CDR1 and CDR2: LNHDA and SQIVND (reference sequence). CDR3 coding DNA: TGTGCCAGTAGCCAAGGGGTAGGAAACACCATATATTTT. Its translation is CASSQGVGNTIYF. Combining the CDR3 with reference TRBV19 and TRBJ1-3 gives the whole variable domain DGGITQSPKYLFRKEGQNVTLSCEQNLNHDAMYWYRQDPGQGLRLIYYSQIVNDFQKGDIAEGYSVSREKKESFPLTVTSAQKNPTAFYLCASSQGVGNTIYFGEGSWLTVV.

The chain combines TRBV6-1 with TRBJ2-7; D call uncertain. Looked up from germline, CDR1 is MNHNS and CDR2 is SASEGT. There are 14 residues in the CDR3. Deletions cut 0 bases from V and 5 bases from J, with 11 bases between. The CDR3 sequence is CASSEAFEADEQYF. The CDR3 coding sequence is TGTGCCAGCAGTGAAGCTTTTGAGGCCGACGAGCAGTACTTC.